Listed below are T cell receptor beta chains from one sample, sequenced in a study of blood T cell repertoires in COVID-19. Sequencing was performed with immunoSEQ multiplex PCR; in TCRdb, only in-frame clones are kept and a portion is missing. This repertoire shows fewer than 300,000 clones, roughly 85% found once; its top ten account for roughly 2.5%. The source material was PBMCs or T cells enriched from blood (not recorded which). The source of these receptors is a woman in her forties or fifties who had recovered from COVID-19. Both conserved end residues are part of each CDR3. The D gene is left open where the match is weak. A row's size may be missing; if present it is once, few, many or a size class.

>NA|TRBV28|TRBJ1-5|NA
TGTGCCAGCAGTTTAGTCCTTTATAGCAATCAGCCCCAGCATTTT
CASSLVLYSNQPQHF
>NA|TRBV6-5|TRBJ1-2|NA
TGTGCCAGCAGTTACGGACAGAAAAACTATGGCTACACCTTC
CASSYGQKNYGYTF
>NA|TRBV5-4|TRBJ1-2|NA
TGTGCCAGCAGCTTGGGGACACCGCTCTATGGCTACACCTTC
CASSLGTPLYGYTF
>TRBD2|TRBV15|TRBJ2-2|NA
TGTGCCACCAGCAACCTAGCGGGGGGGTTAAGGACCGGGGAGCTGTTTTTT
CATSNLAGGLRTGELFF
>NA|TRBV20-1|TRBJ1-1|NA
TGCAGTGCTAGACGGGAGATTGAAGCTTTCTTT
CSARREIEAFF
>NA|TRBV18|TRBJ2-7|NA
TGTGCCAGCTCACCCCAAACAGGATTTGACGAGCAGTACTTC
CASSPQTGFDEQYF
>NA|TRBV11-2|TRBJ2-7|once
TGTGCCAGCAGCTCAAGTAGCGGTTACGAGCAGTACTTC
CASSSSSGYEQYF
>NA|TRBV7-8|TRBJ2-3|NA
TGTGCCAGCAGCTTAGACCGAATGACTAGCACAGATACGCAGTATTTT
CASSLDRMTSTDTQYF
>NA|TRBV5-1|TRBJ2-3|NA
TGCGCCAGCTCACAGGACCGCCCCACAGATACGCAGTATTTT
CASSQDRPTDTQYF
>TRBD1|TRBV9|TRBJ1-2|NA
TGTGCCAGCAGCCCAAGAGGGGACAGGGGCACTTATAACTATGGCTACACCTTC
CASSPRGDRGTYNYGYTF